This TCR beta chain was sequenced in a study of monozygotic twins with inflammatory bowel disease. This CDR3 has 14 residues. The germline gives CDR1 MDHEN, CDR2 SYDVKM. Each UMI, carrying a 6-nucleotide sample barcode, came from template switching. TCRdb re-called the 5' RACE reads; every CDR3 protein appears as one record, without DNA. The table counts under 200,000 distinct CDR3 sequences; over 2.5% lies in the top ten. The source of this sequence is a human donor with ulcerative colitis or Crohn's disease, or a healthy co-twin of an affected twin (not recorded which). Specimen: blood. The chain carries TRBV28 and TRBJ1-5; TCRdb's D call, TRBD1, is unchecked because there is no DNA. The CDR3 loop is CASRRGGRNQPQHF.